Listed below are T cell receptor beta chains from one sample, sequenced in a study of blood T cell repertoires in COVID-19. Assay used: immunoSEQ multiplex PCR; TCRdb lists only in-frame clones, some missing. The table has 180,000 or so clones, 85% to 90% seen once; the top ten hold roughly 2.9%. The specimen was peripheral blood. These receptor sequences come from a woman aged 25-40 years with active or convalescent COVID-19. Each CDR3 is given with its conserved first and last residue. The D gene is left open where the match is weak. Clone size is not always given. Where it is, it says once, few, many or a class for expanded clones.

j_call clone_size d_call v_call cdr3_aa cdr3_nt
TRBJ1-1 . TRBD1 TRBV9 CASGSQGGRPMNTEAFF TGTGCCAGCGGGTCACAGGGGGGGCGCCCCATGAACACTGAAGCTTTCTTT
TRBJ1-2 . . TRBV14 CASRQGDGYTF TGTGCCAGCAGACAGGGCGATGGCTACACCTTC
TRBJ2-1 . TRBD1 TRBV24-1 CATSDWGDTGGKRFF TGTGCCACCAGTGATTGGGGTGACACAGGGGGCAAGCGTTTCTTC
TRBJ2-1 . TRBD2 TRBV28 CASSRGLAGVEQFF TGTGCCAGCAGTCGGGGACTAGCGGGAGTAGAGCAGTTCTTC
TRBJ1-2 . TRBD1 TRBV19 CASRDSARGYTF TGTGCCAGCCGGGACAGTGCACGTGGCTACACCTTC
TRBJ1-6 few . TRBV21-1 CASSTNRNCYNSPLHF TGTGCCAGCAGTACGAACAGAAACTGCTATAATTCACCCCTCCACTTT
TRBJ2-3 . . TRBV19 CASRRSGQKGNTQYF TGTGCCAGTAGGCGATCCGGACAGAAAGGAAATACGCAGTATTTT
TRBJ1-1 . . TRBV28 CASSFPAGGEAFF TGTGCCAGCAGTTTCCCGGCCGGGGGTGAAGCTTTCTTT
TRBJ1-2 . TRBD1 TRBV6-5 CASSFSGQVSFYGYTF TGTGCCAGCAGTTTCTCGGGACAGGTCAGCTTCTATGGCTACACCTTC
TRBJ1-5 once . TRBV27 CASSTDFNQPQHF TGTGCCAGCAGCACAGATTTCAATCAGCCCCAGCATTTT
TRBJ2-5 . . TRBV7-2 CASSPPGLAKQETQYF TGTGCCAGCAGCCCCCCAGGGCTAGCGAAACAAGAGACCCAGTACTTC
TRBJ1-4 . TRBD1 TRBV19 CASSDRGLNEKLFF TGTGCCAGTAGTGACAGGGGGCTCAATGAAAAACTGTTTTTT
TRBJ2-1 . . TRBV7-9 CASEEGGNEQFF TGTGCCAGCGAAGAGGGAGGCAATGAGCAGTTCTTC
TRBJ2-3 . . TRBV7-2 CASSLDSMGTDTQYF TGTGCCAGCAGCTTAGACTCGATGGGCACAGATACGCAGTATTTT
TRBJ1-1 . TRBD1 TRBV14 CASSHLLTTGDTEAFF TGTGCCAGCAGCCACCTTTTAACTACAGGGGACACTGAAGCTTTCTTT
TRBJ1-2 . . TRBV4-1 CASSQALASAPGGGNYGYTF TGCGCCAGCAGCCAAGCACTGGCATCCGCGCCGGGAGGGGGAAACTATGGCTACACCTTC
TRBJ2-7 . TRBD2 TRBV28 CASSSQGLAGYEQYF TGTGCCAGCAGTTCCCAGGGACTAGCGGGCTACGAGCAGTACTTC
TRBJ2-1 . TRBD2 TRBV19 CASSSTSGRTSYNEQFF TGTGCCAGTAGTTCAACTAGCGGGAGGACCTCCTACAATGAGCAGTTCTTC
TRBJ1-5 . TRBD1 TRBV4-1 CASSRWTGGSNQPQHF TGCGCCAGCAGCCGTTGGACAGGGGGCTCCAATCAGCCCCAGCATTTT
TRBJ2-2 . . TRBV6-5 CASSPRPGELFF TGTGCCAGCAGTCCCAGGCCCGGGGAGCTGTTTTTT
TRBJ2-7 . TRBD1 TRBV3-1/TRBV3-2 CASSQGQGPYEQYF TGTGCCAGCAGCCAGGGACAGGGACCATACGAGCAGTACTTC
TRBJ1-1 . . TRBV19 CASSIEAFMNTEAFF TGTGCCAGTAGTATAGAGGCATTCATGAACACTGAAGCTTTCTTT
TRBJ2-1 few . TRBV11-2 CASSLSATAFYNEQFF TGTGCCAGCAGCTTATCCGCGACAGCGTTCTACAATGAGCAGTTCTTC
TRBJ2-7 . TRBD2 TRBV6-5 CASSSTRGSGGYEQYF TGTGCCAGCAGTTCCACCCGTGGTAGCGGGGGGTACGAGCAGTACTTC
TRBJ2-5 . TRBD2 TRBV6-2/TRBV6-3 CASSALADYQETQYF TGTGCCAGCAGTGCCCTAGCGGACTACCAAGAGACCCAGTACTTC
TRBJ2-7 . . TRBV7-9 CASSLVGGGSYEQYF TGTGCCAGCAGCTTAGTCGGTGGAGGATCCTACGAGCAGTACTTC
TRBJ2-7 . . TRBV5-1 CASSLGQYEQYF TGCGCCAGCAGCTTGGGTCAATACGAGCAGTACTTC
TRBJ2-1 . . TRBV4-2 CASSRGGANEQFF TGTGCCAGCAGCCGTGGGGGGGCCAACGAGCAGTTCTTC
TRBJ2-1 . TRBD1 TRBV24-1 CATSGLDRGLVDEQFF TGTGCCACCAGTGGACTCGACAGGGGGCTGGTAGATGAGCAGTTCTTC
TRBJ1-4 . TRBD1 TRBV15 CATSRDQYRGRRGNEKLFF TGTGCCACCAGCAGAGATCAGTACAGGGGGCGTCGGGGTAATGAAAAACTGTTTTTT
TRBJ1-1 . TRBD1 TRBV2 CASRGQGNTEAFF TGTGCCAGCAGAGGACAGGGGAACACTGAAGCTTTCTTT
TRBJ1-2 . TRBD1 TRBV7-9 CASSFSTGSYGYTF TGTGCCAGCAGCTTCTCGACAGGGAGCTATGGCTACACCTTC
TRBJ1-2 . . TRBV27 CASSLTGIYGYTF TGTGCCAGCAGCCTGACGGGGATCTATGGCTACACCTTC
TRBJ2-7 once TRBD2 TRBV15 CATSGGGLAGVWEQYF TGTGCCACCAGCGGTGGGGGACTAGCGGGAGTGTGGGAGCAGTACTTC
TRBJ1-2 . . TRBV30 CAQVMGGGADYGYTF TGTGCCCAAGTTATGGGGGGGGGCGCCGACTATGGCTACACCTTC
TRBJ1-1 . TRBD1 TRBV6-5 CASSRDRDNTEAFF TGTGCCAGCAGCCGGGACAGGGACAACACTGAAGCTTTCTTT
TRBJ1-2 . TRBD1 TRBV13 CASRGGEGQADGYTF TGTGCCAGCAGGGGGGGTGAGGGACAGGCGGATGGCTACACCTTC
TRBJ1-1 . . TRBV9 CASSASGQMNTEAFF TGTGCCAGCAGCGCAAGCGGACAGATGAACACTGAAGCTTTCTTT
TRBJ2-2 few . TRBV2 CASSAATGELFF TGTGCCAGCAGCGCGGCCACCGGGGAGCTGTTTTTT
TRBJ2-5 . TRBD1 TRBV2 CASSEQGARQETQYF TGTGCCAGCAGTGAACAGGGGGCCCGCCAAGAGACCCAGTACTTC
TRBJ2-1 once TRBD1 TRBV3-1/TRBV3-2 CASTGQGVGNEQFF TGTGCCAGTACCGGACAGGGAGTTGGCAATGAGCAGTTCTTC
TRBJ1-2 . . TRBV14 CASSQDRTTYGYTF TGTGCCAGCAGCCAAGATCGCACAACCTATGGCTACACCTTC
TRBJ1-5 . . TRBV10-3 CAISEYTDSNQPQHF TGTGCCATCAGTGAGTATACTGATAGCAATCAGCCCCAGCATTTT
TRBJ1-1 . . TRBV28 CASSLDRLNTEAFF TGTGCCAGCAGTCTAGACAGGTTGAACACTGAAGCTTTCTTT
TRBJ1-5 . . TRBV28 CASSFPEGRYQPQHF TGTGCCAGCAGTTTTCCCGAGGGTCGTTATCAGCCCCAGCATTTT
TRBJ1-5 . . TRBV27 CASSFGGGPNQPQHF TGTGCCAGCAGTTTCGGCGGGGGCCCCAATCAGCCCCAGCATTTT